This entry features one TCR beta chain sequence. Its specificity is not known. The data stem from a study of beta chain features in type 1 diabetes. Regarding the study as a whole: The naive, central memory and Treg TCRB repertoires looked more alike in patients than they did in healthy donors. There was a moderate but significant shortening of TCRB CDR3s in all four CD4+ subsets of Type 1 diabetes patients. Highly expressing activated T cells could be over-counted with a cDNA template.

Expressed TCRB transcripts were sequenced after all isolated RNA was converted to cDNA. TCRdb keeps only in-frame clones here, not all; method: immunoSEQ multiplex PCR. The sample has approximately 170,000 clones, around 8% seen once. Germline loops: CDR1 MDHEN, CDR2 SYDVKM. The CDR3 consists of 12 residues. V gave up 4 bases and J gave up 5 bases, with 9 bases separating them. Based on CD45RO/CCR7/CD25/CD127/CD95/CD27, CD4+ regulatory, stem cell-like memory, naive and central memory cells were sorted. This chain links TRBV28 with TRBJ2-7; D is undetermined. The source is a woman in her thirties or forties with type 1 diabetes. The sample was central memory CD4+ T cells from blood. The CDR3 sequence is CASSSDLHEQYF. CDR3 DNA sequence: TGTGCCAGCAGTTCAGATTTACACGAGCAGTACTTC.